A single sample gave rise to the 15 T cell receptor beta chains below, sequenced in a study of blood T cell repertoires in COVID-19. Repertoires were generated with immunoSEQ multiplex PCR, while TCRdb's copy carries only in-frame clones and drops some. Of some 140,000 clones in the sample, roughly 80% were seen once. The sequenced material came from peripheral blood. The receptors were gathered from a woman aged 55-75 years with acute or convalescent COVID-19.

The chain is built from TRBV15 and TRBJ1-4, with a possible D match to TRBD1 (5 bases). Trimming left V 0 bases short and J 8 bases short, with 13 bases between. Germline V CDR1 and CDR2: LNHNV, YYDKDF (reference sequence). The CDR3 has 15 amino acids. CDR3 loop: CATSRDGREREKLFF. Here the CDR3 DNA reads TGTGCCACCAGCAGAGATGGCAGGGAACGCGAAAAACTGTTTTTT.

The V and J genes are TRBV14 and TRBJ2-5; 10 positions agree with TRBD2. The ends lost 4 bases at V and 1 base at J; junction bases unmatched: 3. Germline CDR1 SGHDN, CDR2 FVKESK. The CDR3 extends over 15 amino acids. The CDR3 spells CASSPLAGAQETQYF. For the CDR3, the DNA is TGTGCCAGCAGCCCTCTAGCGGGGGCCCAAGAGACCCAGTACTTC.

The chain uses TRBV29-1 and TRBJ1-1; 7 bases align to TRBD1. The CDR3 is 16 amino acids. J lost 0 bases, V lost 5 bases, and 12 bases had no gene match. Germline values: CDR1 SQVTM, CDR2 ANQGSEA. The CDR3 region has the DNA TGCAGCGTTCAGGGAACAGGGGCGGTTATGAACACTGAAGCTTTCTTT. Protein product: CSVQGTGAVMNTEAFF. Filled out from reference TRBV29-1 and TRBJ1-1, the complete variable domain reads SAVISQKPSRDICQRGTSLTIQCQVDSQVTMMFWYRQQPGQSLTLIATANQGSEATYESGFVIDKFPISRPNLTFSTLTVSNMSPEDSSIYLCSVQGTGAVMNTEAFFGQGTRLTVV.

The genes are TRBV3-1 (or the pseudogene TRBV3-2) and TRBJ2-2, with D perhaps TRBD1 (6 bases). The CDR3 length is 16 residues. Trimming cost V 1 base and J 6 bases, with 15 bases left between them. CDR1 and CDR2 from the germline V gene are LGHDT and YNNKEL (reference sequence). CDR3 sequence: CASSQGPTRGPGELFF. Written as DNA, the CDR3 is TGTGCCAGCAGCCAAGGACCCACCAGGGGTCCCGGGGAGCTGTTTTTT.

The chain has TRBV5-1 and TRBJ1-2; the match to TRBD1 covers 7 bases. The junction had 1 base not matched to a gene; V was cut back by 2 bases and J by 3 bases. In germline, CDR1 is SGHRS, CDR2 YFSETQ. The CDR3 covers 13 residues. CDR3 DNA sequence: TGCGCCAGCAGCTTCACAGGGGACTATGGCTACACCTTC. It encodes CASSFTGDYGYTF.

This clone was counted once. The chain recombines TRBV27 with TRBJ1-6, with a tentative D call TRBD1 (6 bases). Trimming pared 5 bases from V and 10 bases from J, leaving 18 bases between. From germline, CDR1 is MNHEY and CDR2 SMNVEV (reference sequence). CDR3 length: 15 residues. The CDR3 loop is CASSPSGGGRSPLHF. The CDR3 nucleotides are TGTGCCAGCAGTCCCTCGGGAGGGGGGCGATCACCCCTCCACTTT.

In the case of this clone: Compared with germline, one end of the junction differs, possibly owing to a read error. The chain couples TRBV11-3 to TRBJ1-2, with D perhaps matching TRBD1 (5 bases). Germline CDR1 reads SGHNT; CDR2 reads YENEEA. This CDR3 has 12 amino acids. The CDR3 DNA reads as TGTGCCAGCAGCACCGGCCCAGGGTCAATTTACTTC. Its translation: CASSTGPGSIYF.

The rearrangement links TRBV6-6 to TRBJ2-5; tentatively, D is TRBD1 (6 bases). Germline assignment: CDR1 MNHNY and CDR2 SVGAGI (reference sequence). V lost 0 bases and J lost 9, with 14 bases in between. CDR3 size: 14 residues. The CDR3 loop is CASSYSGVGAAQYF. CDR3 in DNA: TGTGCCAGCAGTTACTCAGGGGTGGGGGCGGCCCAGTACTTC.

The CDR3 region has the DNA TGTGCCAGCAGTGAAGGGATTTGGACAGGGGCGAACACTGAAGCTTTCTTT. This gives the protein CASSEGIWTGANTEAFF. The chain couples TRBV6-1 to TRBJ1-1, with 9 nucleotides matching TRBD1. V was pared by 1 base and J by 1 base, with 7 bases of the junction left unmatched. The CDR3 length is 17 residues. Germline V CDR1 and CDR2: MNHNS, SASEGT.

The rearrangement uses TRBV29-1 and TRBJ2-3; 11 bases are a match to TRBD2. V lost 1 base to trimming and J lost 1 base; unmatched junction nucleotides: 7. The CDR3 consists of 17 residues. Germline-derived CDR1 and CDR2 are SQVTM and ANQGSEA. Written as DNA, the CDR3 is TGCAGCGTTGAAGGGCTAGCGGGGGGCCGCGGCACAGATACGCAGTATTTT. Its protein product is CSVEGLAGGRGTDTQYF.

A note on this clone: Other DNA sequences of this sample code for an identical CDR3. J is TRBJ2-2 and V is TRBV27; D unresolved. Trimming left V 5 bases short and J 0 bases short, with 7 bases between. CDR1 and CDR2 (germline): MNHEY, SMNVEV (reference sequence). CDR3 length: 14 amino acids. The CDR3 DNA follows: TGTGCCAGCAGTCTCGACACGAACACCGGGGAGCTGTTTTTT. Translating gives CASSLDTNTGELFF.

The gene calls are TRBV19 and TRBJ1-2, with 8 bases matching TRBD1. This CDR3 is built from 15 residues. Losses at the gene ends were 5 bases for V and 4 bases for J; bases not matched to a gene: 9. Germline values: CDR1 LNHDA, CDR2 SQIVND (reference sequence). The CDR3 sequence: CASSLRTGPSYGYTF. The CDR3 DNA reads TGTGCCAGTAGTCTCCGGACAGGGCCCTCCTATGGCTACACCTTC. The full variable domain, in which reference TRBV19 and TRBJ1-2 provide the parts outside the CDR3, is DGGITQSPKYLFRKEGQNVTLSCEQNLNHDAMYWYRQDPGQGLRLIYYSQIVNDFQKGDIAEGYSVSREKKESFPLTVTSAQKNPTAFYLCASSLRTGPSYGYTFGSGTRLTVV.

The chain recombines TRBV2 with TRBJ1-1; D is ambiguous. V shed 4 bases and J shed 2 bases, with 11 bases lying between them. This CDR3 contains 14 residues. Germline V gene sequence: CDR1 SNHLY, CDR2 FYNNEI. CDR3 residues: CASSASSANTEAFF. CDR3 sequence (DNA): TGTGCCAGCAGTGCAAGTAGTGCCAACACTGAAGCTTTCTTT.

CDR3 sequence (DNA): TGTGCCAGTAGCCAGGGACTAGCGGGGTCTGATGAGCAGTTCTTC. Its translation: CASSQGLAGSDEQFF. The genes are TRBV19 and TRBJ2-1; 13 bases agree with TRBD2. CDR3 size: 15 residues. Germline CDR1 reads LNHDA; CDR2 reads SQIVND (reference sequence). V shed 6 bases, J shed 8 bases, and the junction held 7 bases outside the gene matches. The variable domain in full, completed from reference TRBV19 and TRBJ2-1, reads DGGITQSPKYLFRKEGQNVTLSCEQNLNHDAMYWYRQDPGQGLRLIYYSQIVNDFQKGDIAEGYSVSREKKESFPLTVTSAQKNPTAFYLCASSQGLAGSDEQFFGPGTRLTVL.

The CDR3 region is CASQGADSNQPQHF. The CDR3 bases are TGTGCCAGCCAGGGGGCCGATAGCAATCAGCCCCAGCATTTT. The chain links TRBV19 to TRBJ1-5, with 8 bases identical to TRBD1. Germline lookup yields CDR1 LNHDA and CDR2 SQIVND (reference sequence). This CDR3 has 14 residues. With 9 bases clipped from V and 0 bases from J, the junction kept 4 bases outside the gene matches. The full variable domain, its missing parts supplied by reference TRBV19 and TRBJ1-5, is DGGITQSPKYLFRKEGQNVTLSCEQNLNHDAMYWYRQDPGQGLRLIYYSQIVNDFQKGDIAEGYSVSREKKESFPLTVTSAQKNPTAFYLCASQGADSNQPQHFGDGTRLSIL.